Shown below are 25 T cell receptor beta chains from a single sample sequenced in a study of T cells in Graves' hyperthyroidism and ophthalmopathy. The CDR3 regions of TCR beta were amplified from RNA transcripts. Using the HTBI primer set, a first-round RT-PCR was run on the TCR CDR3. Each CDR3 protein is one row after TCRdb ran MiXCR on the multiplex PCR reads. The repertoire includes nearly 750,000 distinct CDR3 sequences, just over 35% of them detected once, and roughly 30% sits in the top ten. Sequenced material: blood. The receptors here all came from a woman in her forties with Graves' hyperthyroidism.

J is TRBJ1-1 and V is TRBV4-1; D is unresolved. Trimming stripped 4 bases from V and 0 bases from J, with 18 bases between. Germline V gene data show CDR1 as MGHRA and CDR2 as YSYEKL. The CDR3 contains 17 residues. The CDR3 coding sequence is TGCGCCAGCAGCCCCGGACGGTTTCCTCTGATGAACACTGAAGCTTTCTTT. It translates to CASSPGRFPLMNTEAFF.

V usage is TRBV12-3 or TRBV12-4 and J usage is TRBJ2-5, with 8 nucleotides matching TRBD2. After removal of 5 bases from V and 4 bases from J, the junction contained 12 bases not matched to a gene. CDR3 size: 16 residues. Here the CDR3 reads CASSPQEAGVGETQYF. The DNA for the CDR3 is TGTGCCAGCAGTCCCCAGGAAGCGGGAGTGGGAGAGACCCAGTACTTC.

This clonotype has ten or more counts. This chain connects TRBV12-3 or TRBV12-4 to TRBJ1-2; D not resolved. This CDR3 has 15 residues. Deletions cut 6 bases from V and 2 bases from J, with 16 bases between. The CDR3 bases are TGTGCCAGCAGCCGTCCGGCGGATACCAACTATGGCTACACCTTC. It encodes CASSRPADTNYGYTF.

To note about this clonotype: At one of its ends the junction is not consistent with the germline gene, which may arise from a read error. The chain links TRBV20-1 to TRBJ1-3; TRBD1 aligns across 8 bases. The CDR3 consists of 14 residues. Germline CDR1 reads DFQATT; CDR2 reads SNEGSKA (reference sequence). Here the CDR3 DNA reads TGCAGTGCTAGAGATACAGGGGGGGGCTACACCTTATATTTT. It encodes CSARDTGGGYTLYF.

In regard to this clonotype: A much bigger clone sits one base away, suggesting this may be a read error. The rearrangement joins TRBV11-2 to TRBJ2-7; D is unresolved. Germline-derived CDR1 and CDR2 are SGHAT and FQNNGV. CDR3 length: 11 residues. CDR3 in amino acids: CARSLMTEQYF. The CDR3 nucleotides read TGTGCCCGCAGCTTAATGACCGAGCAGTACTTC.

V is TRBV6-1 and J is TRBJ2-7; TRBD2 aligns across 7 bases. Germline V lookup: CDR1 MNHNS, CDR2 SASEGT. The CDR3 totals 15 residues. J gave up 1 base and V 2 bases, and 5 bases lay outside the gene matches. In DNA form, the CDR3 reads TGTGCCAGCAGTGAATGGGCGGGACTATCCTACGAGCAGTACTTC. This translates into CASSEWAGLSYEQYF.

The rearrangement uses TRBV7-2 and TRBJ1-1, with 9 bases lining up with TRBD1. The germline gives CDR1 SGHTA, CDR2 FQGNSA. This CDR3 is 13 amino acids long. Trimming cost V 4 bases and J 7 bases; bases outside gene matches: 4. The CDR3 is CASSYRGRSEAFF. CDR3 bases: TGTGCCAGCAGCTACAGGGGGCGAAGTGAAGCTTTCTTT.

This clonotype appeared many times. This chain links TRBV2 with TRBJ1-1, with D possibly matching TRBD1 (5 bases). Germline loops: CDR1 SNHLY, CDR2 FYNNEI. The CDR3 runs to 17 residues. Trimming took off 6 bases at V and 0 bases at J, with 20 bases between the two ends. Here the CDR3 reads CASSVAQGRILNTEAFF. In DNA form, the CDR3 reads TGTGCCAGCAGCGTCGCCCAGGGACGGATTCTGAACACTGAAGCTTTCTTT.

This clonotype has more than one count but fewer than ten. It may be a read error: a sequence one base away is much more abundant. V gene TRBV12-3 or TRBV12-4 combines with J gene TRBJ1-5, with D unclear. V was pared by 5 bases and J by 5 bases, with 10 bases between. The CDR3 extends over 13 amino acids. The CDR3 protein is CASSPGADQPQHF. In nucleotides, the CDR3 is TGTGCCAGCAGTCCGGGAGCAGATCAGCCCCAGCATTTT.

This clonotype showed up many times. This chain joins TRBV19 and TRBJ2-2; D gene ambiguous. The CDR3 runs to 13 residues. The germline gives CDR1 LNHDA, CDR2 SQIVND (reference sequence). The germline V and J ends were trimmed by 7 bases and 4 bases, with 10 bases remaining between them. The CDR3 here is CASTLTGTGELFF. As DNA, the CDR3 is TGTGCCAGTACCCTCACGGGCACCGGGGAGCTGTTTTTT.

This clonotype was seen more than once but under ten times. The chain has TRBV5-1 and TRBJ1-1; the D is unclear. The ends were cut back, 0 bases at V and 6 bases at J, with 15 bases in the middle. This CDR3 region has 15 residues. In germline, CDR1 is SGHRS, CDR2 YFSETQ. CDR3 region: CASSLAAGNFAEAFF. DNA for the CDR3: TGCGCCAGCAGCTTGGCCGCGGGGAATTTCGCTGAAGCTTTCTTT.

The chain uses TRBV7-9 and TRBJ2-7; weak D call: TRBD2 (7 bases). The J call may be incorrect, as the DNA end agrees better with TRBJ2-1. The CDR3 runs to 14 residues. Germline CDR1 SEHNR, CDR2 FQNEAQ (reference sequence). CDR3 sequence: CASEGGAHYNEQFF. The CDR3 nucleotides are TGTGCCAGCGAAGGGGGGGCCCACTACAATGAGCAGTTCTTC.

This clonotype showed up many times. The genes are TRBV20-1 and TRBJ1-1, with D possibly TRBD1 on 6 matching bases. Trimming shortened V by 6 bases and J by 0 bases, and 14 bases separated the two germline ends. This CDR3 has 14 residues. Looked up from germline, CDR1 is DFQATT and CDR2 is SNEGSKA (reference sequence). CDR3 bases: TGCAGTGCGAGTACGGGACATCTGAACACTGAAGCTTTCTTT. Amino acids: CSASTGHLNTEAFF.

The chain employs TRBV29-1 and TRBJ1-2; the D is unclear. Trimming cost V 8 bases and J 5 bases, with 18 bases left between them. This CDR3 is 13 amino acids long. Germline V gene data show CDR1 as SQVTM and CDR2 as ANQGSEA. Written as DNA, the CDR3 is TGCAGCAGCCAAGGCCCCCCGACTTATGGCTACACCTTC. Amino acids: CSSQGPPTYGYTF.

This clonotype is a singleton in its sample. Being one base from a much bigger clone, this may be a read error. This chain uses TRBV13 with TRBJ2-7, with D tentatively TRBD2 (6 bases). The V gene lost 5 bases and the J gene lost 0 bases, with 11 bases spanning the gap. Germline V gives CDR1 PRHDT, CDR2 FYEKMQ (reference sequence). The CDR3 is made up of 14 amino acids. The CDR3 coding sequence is TGTGCCAGCAGCACCGACGGGAGCTCCTACGAGCAGTACTTC. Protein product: CASSTDGSSYEQYF.

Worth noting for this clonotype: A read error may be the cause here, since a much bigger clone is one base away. The CDR3 reads CASSIVARNTEAFF. DNA for the CDR3: TGTGCCAGTAGTATTGTGGCAAGGAACACTGAAGCTTTCTTT. The chain uses TRBV19 and TRBJ1-1; D is ambiguous. This CDR3 is built from 14 residues. The V end lost 3 bases, the J end lost 1 base, and 9 bases lay between the germline ends. Germline V lookup: CDR1 LNHDA, CDR2 SQIVND (reference sequence).

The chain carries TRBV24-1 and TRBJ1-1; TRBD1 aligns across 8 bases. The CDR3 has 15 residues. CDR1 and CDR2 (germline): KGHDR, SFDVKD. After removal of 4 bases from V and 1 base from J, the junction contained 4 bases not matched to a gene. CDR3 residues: CATSEGQGTNTEAFF. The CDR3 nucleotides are TGTGCCACCAGTGAAGGACAGGGAACGAACACTGAAGCTTTCTTT.

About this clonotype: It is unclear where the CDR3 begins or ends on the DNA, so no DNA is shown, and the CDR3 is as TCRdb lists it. This CDR3 reads CSVGEGTYEQYF. The rearrangement links TRBV29-1 to TRBJ2-7; the table's D gene call, TRBD2, was not cross checked with the DNA. The germline V gene has CDR1 SQVTM and CDR2 ANQGSEA. The CDR3 spans 12 amino acids, including both terminal residues.

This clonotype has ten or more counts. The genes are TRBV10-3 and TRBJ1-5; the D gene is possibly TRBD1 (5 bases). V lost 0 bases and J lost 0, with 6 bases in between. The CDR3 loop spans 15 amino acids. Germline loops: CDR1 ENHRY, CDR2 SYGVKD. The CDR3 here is CAISESGDSNQPQHF. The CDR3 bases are TGTGCCATCAGTGAGTCAGGGGATAGCAATCAGCCCCAGCATTTT.

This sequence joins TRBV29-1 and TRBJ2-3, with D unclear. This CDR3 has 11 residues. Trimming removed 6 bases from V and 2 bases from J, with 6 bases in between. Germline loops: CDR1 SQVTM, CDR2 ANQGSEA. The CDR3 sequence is CSVPHTDTQYF. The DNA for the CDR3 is TGCAGCGTCCCCCACACAGATACGCAGTATTTT.

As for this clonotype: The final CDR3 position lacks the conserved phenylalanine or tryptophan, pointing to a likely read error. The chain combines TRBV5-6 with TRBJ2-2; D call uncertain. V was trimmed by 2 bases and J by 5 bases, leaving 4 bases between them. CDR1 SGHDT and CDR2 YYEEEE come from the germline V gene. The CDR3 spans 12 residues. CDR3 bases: TGTGCCAGCAGCTTTGGGACCGGGGAGCTGTTTTCT. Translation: CASSFGTGELFS.

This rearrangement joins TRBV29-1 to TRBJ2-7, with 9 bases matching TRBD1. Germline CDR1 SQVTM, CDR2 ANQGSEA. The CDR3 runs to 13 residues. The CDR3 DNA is TGCAGTGTTTCCGGGACAGGGACATACGAGCAGTACTTC. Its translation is CSVSGTGTYEQYF.

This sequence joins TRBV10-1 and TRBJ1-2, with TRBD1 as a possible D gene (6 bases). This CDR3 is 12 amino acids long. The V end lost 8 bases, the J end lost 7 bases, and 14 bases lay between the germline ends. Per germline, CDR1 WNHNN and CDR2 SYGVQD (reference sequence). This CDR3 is CASFGQGPGYTF. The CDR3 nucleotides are TGCGCCAGCTTTGGCCAGGGGCCTGGCTACACCTTC.

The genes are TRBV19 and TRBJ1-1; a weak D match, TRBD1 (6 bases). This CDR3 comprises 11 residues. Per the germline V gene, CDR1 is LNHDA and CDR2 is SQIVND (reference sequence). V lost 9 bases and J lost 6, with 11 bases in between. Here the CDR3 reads CASPRGAEAFF. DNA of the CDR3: TGTGCCAGCCCCAGGGGAGCTGAAGCTTTCTTT.

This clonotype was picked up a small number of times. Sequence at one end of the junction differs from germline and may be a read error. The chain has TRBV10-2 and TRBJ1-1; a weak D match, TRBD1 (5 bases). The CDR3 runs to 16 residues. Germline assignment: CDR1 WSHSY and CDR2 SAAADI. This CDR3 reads CASSLWRAGMNTEAFF. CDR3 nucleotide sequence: TGTGCCAGCAGTTTATGGCGGGCAGGGATGAACACTGAAGCTTTCTTT.